This T cell receptor beta chain appears in the sequencing data of a study of patients and donors after allogeneic stem cell transplantation. Per germline, CDR1 MNHNS and CDR2 SASEGT. There are 13 residues in the CDR3. Trimming removed 5 bases from V and 4 bases from J, with 6 bases in between. TCRdb passed the RT-PCR reads through MiXCR, listing each CDR3 protein once. Here the sample spans about 160,000 distinct CDR3 sequences, approximately 35% being singletons. The V gene is TRBV6-1, the J gene TRBJ1-6; D unclear. Sequencing input: blood, either unsorted or a sorted T cell fraction (not recorded which). The source is a human donor who was either an allogeneic HSCT recipient or a stem cell or donor lymphocyte infusion donor (not recorded which). It is not recorded whose cells these are; they may come from a transplant donor. The CDR3 bases are TGTGCCAGCAGTTACAGTTATAATTCACCCCTCCACTTT. Translating gives CASSYSYNSPLHF.